This T cell receptor beta chain was observed in a study of cytomegalovirus exposure and HLA in healthy donors. Germline CDR1 reads LGHNT; CDR2 reads FRNRAP. This CDR3 has 15 residues. The V and J ends lost 2 bases and 4 bases respectively, with 14 bases between them. Turning to this clone: Its target is unknown.

Study-level results: A list of roughly 160 TCR beta chains associated with cytomegalovirus was given. Most sequenced TCRs were rare (though some public TCRs occurred in many donors).

Sequencing was performed with immunoSEQ multiplex PCR; in TCRdb, only in-frame clones are kept and a portion is missing. This table has some 120,000 clones, 90% to 96% appearing once. Sequenced input: PBMCs. V and J are TRBV12-5 and TRBJ1-1, with D possibly being TRBD1 (5 bases). The source of this sequence is a man aged 18 to 30 in good health and CMV-seronegative. CDR3 protein: CASGLTLGGGTEAFF. The CDR3, as DNA: TGTGCTAGTGGTTTGACACTGGGGGGGGGCACTGAAGCTTTCTTT.